This record concerns one TCR beta chain sequence. Antigen unknown. The junction shows a germline mismatch at one end, possibly a read error. Germline lookup yields CDR1 SSHAT and CDR2 FNYEAQ (reference sequence). The CDR3 is made up of 15 amino acids. This record comes from a study of cytomegalovirus exposure and HLA in healthy donors. Vbeta (60) and Jbeta (13) primers were used in the PCR. Profiling relied on immunoSEQ multiplex PCR, and the TCRdb table lists in-frame clones only, not all of them. This table has about 110,000 clones, about four fifths appearing once. Study-level findings and limits: In a later analysis, a genetic analysis reported fewer productive-TCR N-insertions in an Asian-associated ancestry cluster than the cohort average. The study listed some 160 cytomegalovirus-associated TCR beta chains.

The genes are TRBV7-7 and TRBJ2-7; TRBD1 is a possible D gene (6 bases). This TCR came from a man under 40 in good health and CMV-seronegative. Material: PBMCs. The CDR3 DNA reads TGTGCTAGCAGCGATAATACGGCAGGGGCTGGTGAGCAGTACTTC. Amino acid sequence: CASSDNTAGAGEQYF.